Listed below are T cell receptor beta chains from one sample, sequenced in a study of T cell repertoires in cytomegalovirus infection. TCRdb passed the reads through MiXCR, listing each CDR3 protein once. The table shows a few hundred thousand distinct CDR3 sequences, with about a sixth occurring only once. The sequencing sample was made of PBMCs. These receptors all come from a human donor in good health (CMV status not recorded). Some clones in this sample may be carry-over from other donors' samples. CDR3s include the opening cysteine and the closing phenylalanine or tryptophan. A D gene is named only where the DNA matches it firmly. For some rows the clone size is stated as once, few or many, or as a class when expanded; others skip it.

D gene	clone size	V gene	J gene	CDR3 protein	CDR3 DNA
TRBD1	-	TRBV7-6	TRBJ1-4	CASSPRQGAGKLFF	TGTGCCAGCAGCCCGCGACAGGGAGCAGGAAAACTGTTTTTT
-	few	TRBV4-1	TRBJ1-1	CASSHPPDGNTEAFF	TGCGCCAGCAGCCACCCACCCGACGGGAACACTGAAGCTTTCTTT
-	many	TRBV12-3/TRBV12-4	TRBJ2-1	CASSLHILRNEQFF	TGTGCCAGCAGTTTACATATTCTTCGCAATGAGCAGTTCTTC
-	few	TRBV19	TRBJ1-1	CASTPRENTEAFF	TGTGCCAGTACCCCGCGGGAAAACACTGAAGCTTTCTTT
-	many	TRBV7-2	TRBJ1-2	CASSFRTNYGYTF	TGTGCCAGCAGCTTTCGAACTAACTATGGCTACACCTTC
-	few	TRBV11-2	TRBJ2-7	CASSLGRNNEQYF	TGTGCCAGCAGCTTGGGCCGGAACAACGAGCAGTACTTC
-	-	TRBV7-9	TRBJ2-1	CASSTHGPFNEQFF	TGTGCCAGCAGCACCCATGGACCTTTCAATGAGCAGTTCTTC
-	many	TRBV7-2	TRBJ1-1	CASSFRVHTEAFF	TGTGCCAGCAGCTTTCGGGTTCACACTGAAGCTTTCTTT
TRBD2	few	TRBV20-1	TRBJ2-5	CSAKFTSGTETQYF	TGCAGTGCCAAATTCACTAGCGGGACAGAGACCCAGTACTTC
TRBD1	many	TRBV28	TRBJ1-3	CASIGQGYSGNTIYF	TGTGCCAGCATCGGACAGGGCTACTCTGGAAACACCATATATTTT
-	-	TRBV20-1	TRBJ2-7	CSATHSYEQYF	TGCAGTGCTACCCATTCCTACGAGCAGTACTTC
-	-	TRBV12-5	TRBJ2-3	CASGLLSGTDTQYF	TGTGCTAGTGGTCTCCTTTCGGGCACAGATACGCAGTATTTT
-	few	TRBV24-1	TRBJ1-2	CATSDGGRNYGYTF	TGTGCCACCAGTGATGGGGGACGGAACTATGGCTACACCTTC
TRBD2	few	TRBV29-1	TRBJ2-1	CSGGLAGEDEQFF	TGCAGCGGAGGACTAGCGGGGGAGGATGAGCAGTTCTTC
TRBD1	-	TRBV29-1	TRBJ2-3	CSVNGQVRGDTQYF	TGCAGCGTAAATGGACAGGTTAGAGGGGATACGCAGTATTTT
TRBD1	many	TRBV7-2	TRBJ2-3	CASSVSTGIYQDTQYF	TGTGCCAGCAGCGTATCGACAGGGATCTATCAGGATACGCAGTATTTT
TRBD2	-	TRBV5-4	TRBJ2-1	CASSREGTRPYNEQFF	TGTGCCAGCAGCCGGGAGGGGACTAGACCCTACAATGAGCAGTTCTTC
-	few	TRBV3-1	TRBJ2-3	CASSQPRLGTHTDTQYF	TGTGCCAGCAGCCAACCTCGACTAGGTACGCACACAGATACGCAGTATTTT
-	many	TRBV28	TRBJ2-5	CASSLWSGLQETQYF	TGTGCCAGCAGTTTATGGAGTGGTTTACAAGAGACCCAGTACTTC
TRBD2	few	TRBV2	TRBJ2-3	CASSEALGLAGIMQYF	TGTGCCAGCAGTGAAGCGCTGGGACTAGCGGGGATTATGCAGTATTTT
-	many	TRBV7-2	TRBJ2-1	CASSFHPTSRSYNEQFF	TGTGCCAGCAGCTTCCATCCGACTAGTCGCTCCTACAATGAGCAGTTCTTC
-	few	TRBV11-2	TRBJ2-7	CASSTRGGAYEQYF	TGTGCCAGCAGCACAAGAGGGGGGGCTTACGAGCAGTACTTC
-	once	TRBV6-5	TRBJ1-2	CASSYFSRPGDGYTF	TGTGCCAGCAGTTACTTTTCTCGGCCAGGGGATGGCTACACCTTC
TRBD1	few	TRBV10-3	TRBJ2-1	CAISRTGPEQFF	TGTGCCATCAGCCGGACAGGGCCTGAGCAGTTCTTC
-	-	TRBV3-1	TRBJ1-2	CASYQGGGYTF	TGTGCCAGTTACCAAGGCGGTGGCTACACCTTC
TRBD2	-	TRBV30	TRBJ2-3	CAWSLAGGTDTQYF	TGTGCCTGGAGCTTAGCGGGAGGAACAGATACGCAGTATTTT
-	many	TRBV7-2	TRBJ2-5	CASSLRHSQETQYF	TGTGCCAGCAGCTTAAGGCATAGTCAAGAGACCCAGTACTTC
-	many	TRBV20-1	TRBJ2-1	CSAREIGRRIRNEQFF	TGCAGTGCTAGAGAAATCGGGAGAAGGATAAGGAATGAGCAGTTCTTC
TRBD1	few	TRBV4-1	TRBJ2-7	CASSQDYWTGVYF	TGCGCCAGCAGCCAAGATTATTGGACAGGGGTGTACTTC
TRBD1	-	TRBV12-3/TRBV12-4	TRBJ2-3	CASSRQGPDTQYF	TGTGCCAGCAGTAGACAGGGCCCAGATACGCAGTATTTT
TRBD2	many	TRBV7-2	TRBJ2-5	CASSSPPGRSKETQYF	TGTGCCAGCAGCTCCCCCCCCGGGAGGTCGAAAGAGACCCAGTACTTC
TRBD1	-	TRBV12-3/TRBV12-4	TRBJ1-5	CASSLGTGGGGQPQHF	TGTGCCAGCAGTCTCGGGACAGGGGGAGGGGGTCAGCCCCAGCATTTT
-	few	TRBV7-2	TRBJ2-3	CASTPLPAPASTDTQYF	TGTGCCAGCACCCCGCTCCCGGCCCCCGCTAGCACAGATACGCAGTATTTT
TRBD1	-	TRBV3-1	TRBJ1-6	CASSQDRTNFSPLHF	TGTGCCAGCAGCCAGGACAGGACTAATTTTTCACCCCTCCACTTT
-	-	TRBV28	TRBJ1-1	CASSPRAIGQNTEAFF	TGTGCCAGCAGCCCTAGGGCGATAGGACAGAACACTGAAGCTTTCTTT
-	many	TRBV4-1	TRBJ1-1	CASSPGSLNTEAFF	TGCGCCAGCAGCCCAGGATCCTTGAACACTGAAGCTTTCTTT
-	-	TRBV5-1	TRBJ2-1	CASSFTGASWDEQFF	TGCGCCAGCAGCTTTACGGGGGCGTCGTGGGATGAGCAGTTCTTC
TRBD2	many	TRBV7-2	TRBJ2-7	CASSPTSGRYEQYF	TGTGCCAGCAGTCCGACTAGCGGGAGATACGAGCAGTACTTC
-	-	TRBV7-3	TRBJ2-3	CASSPLRGAGDTQYF	TGTGCCAGCAGCCCTCTCCGGGGGGCTGGAGATACGCAGTATTTT
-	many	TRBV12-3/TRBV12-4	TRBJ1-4	CASSPLGGEKLFF	TGTGCCAGCAGCCCCCTCGGAGGGGAAAAACTGTTTTTT
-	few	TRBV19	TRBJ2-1	CASSIVAGIYNEQFF	TGTGCCAGTAGTATTGTAGCAGGGATCTACAATGAGCAGTTCTTC
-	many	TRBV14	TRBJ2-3	CASSHLSGLPRDTQYF	TGTGCCAGCAGCCACCTATCGGGACTCCCGAGAGATACGCAGTATTTT
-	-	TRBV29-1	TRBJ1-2	CSVGGQGYGYTF	TGCAGCGTTGGGGGTCAGGGCTACGGCTACACCTTC
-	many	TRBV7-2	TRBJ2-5	CASSLGGPSLLRETQYF	TGTGCCAGCAGCTTAGGGGGGCCATCCCTCCTTCGAGAGACCCAGTACTTC
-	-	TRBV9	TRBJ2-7	CASSVGGPDYEQYF	TGTGCCAGCAGCGTAGGAGGACCCGACTACGAGCAGTACTTC
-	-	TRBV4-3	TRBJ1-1	CASSHVRATEAFF	TGCGCCAGCAGCCATGTTAGGGCGACTGAAGCTTTCTTT
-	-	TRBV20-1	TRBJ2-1	CSARADTQGGEQFF	TGCAGTGCTAGGGCGGACACACAAGGAGGAGAGCAGTTCTTC
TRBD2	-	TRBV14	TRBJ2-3	CASSHPLAGTGTDTQYF	TGTGCCAGCAGCCACCCCCTAGCGGGAACAGGCACAGATACGCAGTATTTT
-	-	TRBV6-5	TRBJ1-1	CASSSPFEAFF	TGTGCCAGCAGTTCCCCCTTTGAAGCTTTCTTT
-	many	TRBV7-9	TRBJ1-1	CASSQLGHSEAFF	TGTGCCAGCAGCCAACTTGGACATTCTGAAGCTTTCTTT
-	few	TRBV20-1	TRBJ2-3	CSADGDRNTDTQYF	TGCAGTGCTGACGGTGATAGGAACACAGATACGCAGTATTTT
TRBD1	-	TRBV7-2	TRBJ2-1	CASSLSDRAFYNEQFF	TGTGCCAGCAGCTTAAGCGACAGGGCGTTTTACAATGAGCAGTTCTTC
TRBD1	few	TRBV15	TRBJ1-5	CATSRGTGEEHF	TGTGCCACCAGCAGAGGAACAGGGGAGGAACATTTT
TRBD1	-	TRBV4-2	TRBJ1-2	CASSQETGGPYTF	TGTGCCAGCAGCCAAGAGACAGGGGGCCCCTACACCTTC